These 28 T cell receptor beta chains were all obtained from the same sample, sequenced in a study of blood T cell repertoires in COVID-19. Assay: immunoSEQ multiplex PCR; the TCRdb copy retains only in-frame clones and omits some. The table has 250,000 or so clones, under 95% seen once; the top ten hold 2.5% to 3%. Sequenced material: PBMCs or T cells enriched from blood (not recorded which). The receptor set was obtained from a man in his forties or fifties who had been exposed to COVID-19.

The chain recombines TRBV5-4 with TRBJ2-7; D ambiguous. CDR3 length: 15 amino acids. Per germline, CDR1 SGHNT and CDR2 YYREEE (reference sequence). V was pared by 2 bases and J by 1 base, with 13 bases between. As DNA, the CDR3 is TGTGCCAGCAGCTTTGCGAACAGACCTTCCTACGAGCAGTACTTC. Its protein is CASSFANRPSYEQYF.

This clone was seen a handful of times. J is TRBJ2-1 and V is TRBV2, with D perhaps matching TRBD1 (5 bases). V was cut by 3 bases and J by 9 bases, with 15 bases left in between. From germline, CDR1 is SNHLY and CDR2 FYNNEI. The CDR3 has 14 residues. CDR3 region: CASSEGRTRREQFF. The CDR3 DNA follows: TGTGCCAGCAGTGAGGGCAGGACACGTCGTGAGCAGTTCTTC.

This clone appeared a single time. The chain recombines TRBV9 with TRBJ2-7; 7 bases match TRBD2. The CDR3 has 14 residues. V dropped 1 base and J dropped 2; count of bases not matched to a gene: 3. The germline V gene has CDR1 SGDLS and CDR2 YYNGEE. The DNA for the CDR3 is TGTGCCAGCAGCGTATCTAGCGGAACCTACGAGCAGTACTTC. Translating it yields CASSVSSGTYEQYF.

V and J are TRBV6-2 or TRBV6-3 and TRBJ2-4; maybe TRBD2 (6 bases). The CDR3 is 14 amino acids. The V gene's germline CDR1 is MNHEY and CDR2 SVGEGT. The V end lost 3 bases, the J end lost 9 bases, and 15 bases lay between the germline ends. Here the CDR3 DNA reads TGTGCCAGCAGTTATACGGACTGGGGAGGCATTCAGTACTTC. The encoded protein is CASSYTDWGGIQYF.

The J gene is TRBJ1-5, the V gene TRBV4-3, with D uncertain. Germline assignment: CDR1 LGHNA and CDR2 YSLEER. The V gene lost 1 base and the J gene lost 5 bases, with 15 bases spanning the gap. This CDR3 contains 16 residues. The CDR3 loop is CASSQVAGKRDQPQHF. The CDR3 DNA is TGCGCCAGCAGCCAAGTTGCGGGGAAAAGAGATCAGCCCCAGCATTTT.

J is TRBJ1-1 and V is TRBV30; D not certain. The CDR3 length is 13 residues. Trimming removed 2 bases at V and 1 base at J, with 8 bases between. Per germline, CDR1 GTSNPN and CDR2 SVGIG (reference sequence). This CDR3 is CAWSLGSNTEAFF. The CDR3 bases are TGTGCCTGGAGTCTAGGCTCGAACACTGAAGCTTTCTTT.

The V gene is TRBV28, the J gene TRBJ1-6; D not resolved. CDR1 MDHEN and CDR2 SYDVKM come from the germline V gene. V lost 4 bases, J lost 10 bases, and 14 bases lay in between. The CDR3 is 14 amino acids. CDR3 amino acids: CASSSAQFPSPLHF. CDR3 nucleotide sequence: TGTGCCAGCAGTTCCGCACAGTTCCCCTCACCCCTCCACTTT.

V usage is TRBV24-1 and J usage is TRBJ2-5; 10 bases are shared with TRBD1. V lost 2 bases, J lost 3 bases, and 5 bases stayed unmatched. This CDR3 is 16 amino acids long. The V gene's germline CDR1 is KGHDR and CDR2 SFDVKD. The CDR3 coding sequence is TGTGCCACCAGTGATTGGGGGGGGACAGGGGAAGAGACCCAGTACTTC. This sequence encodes CATSDWGGTGEETQYF.

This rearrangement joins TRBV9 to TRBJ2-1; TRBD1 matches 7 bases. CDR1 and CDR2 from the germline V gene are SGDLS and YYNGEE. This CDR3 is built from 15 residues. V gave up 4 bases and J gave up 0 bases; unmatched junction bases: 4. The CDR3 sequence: CASSPPGGSYNEQFF. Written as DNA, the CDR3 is TGTGCCAGCAGCCCCCCAGGGGGCTCCTACAATGAGCAGTTCTTC.

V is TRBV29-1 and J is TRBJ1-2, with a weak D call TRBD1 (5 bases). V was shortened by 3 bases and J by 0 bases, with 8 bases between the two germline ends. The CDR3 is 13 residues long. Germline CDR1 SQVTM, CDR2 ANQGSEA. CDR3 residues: CSVERQTNYGYTF. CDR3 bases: TGCAGCGTTGAGCGACAGACTAACTATGGCTACACCTTC. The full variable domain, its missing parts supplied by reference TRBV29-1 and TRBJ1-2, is SAVISQKPSRDICQRGTSLTIQCQVDSQVTMMFWYRQQPGQSLTLIATANQGSEATYESGFVIDKFPISRPNLTFSTLTVSNMSPEDSSIYLCSVERQTNYGYTFGSGTRLTVV.

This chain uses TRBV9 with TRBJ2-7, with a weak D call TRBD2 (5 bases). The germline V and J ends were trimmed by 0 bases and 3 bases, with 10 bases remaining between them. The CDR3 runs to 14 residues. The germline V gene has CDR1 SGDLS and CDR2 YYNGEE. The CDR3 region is CASSVGGLGYEQYF. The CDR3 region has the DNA TGTGCCAGCAGCGTAGGAGGGTTGGGCTACGAGCAGTACTTC.

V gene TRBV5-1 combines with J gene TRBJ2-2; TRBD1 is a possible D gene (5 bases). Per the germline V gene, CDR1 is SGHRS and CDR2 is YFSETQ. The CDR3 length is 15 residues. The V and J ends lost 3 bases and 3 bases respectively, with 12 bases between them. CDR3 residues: CASSSLATDTGELFF. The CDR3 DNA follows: TGCGCCAGCAGCTCGCTTGCGACAGACACCGGGGAGCTGTTTTTT.

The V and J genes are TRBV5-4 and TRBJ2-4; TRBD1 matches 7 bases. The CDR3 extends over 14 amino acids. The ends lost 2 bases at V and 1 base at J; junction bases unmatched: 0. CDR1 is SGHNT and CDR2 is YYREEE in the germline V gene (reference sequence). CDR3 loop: CASSLQGAKNIQYF. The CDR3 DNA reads TGTGCCAGCAGCTTACAGGGGGCCAAAAACATTCAGTACTTC.

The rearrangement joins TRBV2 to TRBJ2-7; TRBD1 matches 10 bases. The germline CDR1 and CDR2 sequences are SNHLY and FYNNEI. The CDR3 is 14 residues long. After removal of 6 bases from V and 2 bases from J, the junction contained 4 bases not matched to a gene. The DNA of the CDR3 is TGTGCCAGCAGGGACGGGACAGGGGCCTACGAGCAGTACTTC. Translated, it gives CASRDGTGAYEQYF.

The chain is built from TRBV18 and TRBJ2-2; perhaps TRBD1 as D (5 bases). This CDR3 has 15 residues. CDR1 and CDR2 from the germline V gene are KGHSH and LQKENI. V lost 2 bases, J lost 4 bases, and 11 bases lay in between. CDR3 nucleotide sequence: TGTGCCAGCTCACCAAGGGGAATGGGCACCGGGGAGCTGTTTTTT. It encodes CASSPRGMGTGELFF.

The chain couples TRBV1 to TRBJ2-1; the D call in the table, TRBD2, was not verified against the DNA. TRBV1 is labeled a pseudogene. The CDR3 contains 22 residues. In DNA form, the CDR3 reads TGCACCAGCAGCCAAGACCCCACTGACTACCCAATTTCCCGTAGCTCCTACAATGAGCAGTTCTTC. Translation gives CTSSQDPTDYPISRSSYNEQFF.

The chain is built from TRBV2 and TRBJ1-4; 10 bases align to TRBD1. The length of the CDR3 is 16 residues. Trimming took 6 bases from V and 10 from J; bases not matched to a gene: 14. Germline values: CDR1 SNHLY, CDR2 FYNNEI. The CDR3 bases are TGTGCCAGCAGCCCCACAGCCGGGACAGGGGACCGAAAACTGTTTTTT. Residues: CASSPTAGTGDRKLFF.

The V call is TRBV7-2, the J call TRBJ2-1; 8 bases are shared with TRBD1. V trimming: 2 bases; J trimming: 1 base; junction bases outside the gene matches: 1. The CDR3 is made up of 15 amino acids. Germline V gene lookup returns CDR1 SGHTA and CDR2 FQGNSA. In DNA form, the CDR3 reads TGTGCCAGCAGCTTAAGACAGGGGTCCTACAATGAGCAGTTCTTC. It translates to CASSLRQGSYNEQFF.

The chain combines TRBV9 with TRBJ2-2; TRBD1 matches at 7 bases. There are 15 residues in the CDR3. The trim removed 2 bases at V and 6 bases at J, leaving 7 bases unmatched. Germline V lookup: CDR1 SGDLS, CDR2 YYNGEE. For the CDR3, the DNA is TGTGCCAGCAGCGTTAGACAGGGCCCGGCCGGGGAGCTGTTTTTT. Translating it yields CASSVRQGPAGELFF.

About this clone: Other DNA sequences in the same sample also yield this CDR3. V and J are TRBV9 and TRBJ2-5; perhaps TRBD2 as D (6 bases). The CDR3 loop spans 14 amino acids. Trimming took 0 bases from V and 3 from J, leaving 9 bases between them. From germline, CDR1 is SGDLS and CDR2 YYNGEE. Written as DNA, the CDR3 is TGTGCCAGCAGCGTAGGGACGGGAGAAGAGACCCAGTACTTC. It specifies CASSVGTGEETQYF.

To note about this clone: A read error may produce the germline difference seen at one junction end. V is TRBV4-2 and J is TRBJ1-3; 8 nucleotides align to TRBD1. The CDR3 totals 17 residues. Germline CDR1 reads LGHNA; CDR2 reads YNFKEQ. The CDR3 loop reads CASSKEQGGSSGNTIYF. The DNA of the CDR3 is TGTGCCAGCAGCAAAGAACAGGGGGGAAGCTCTGGAAACACCATATATTTT.

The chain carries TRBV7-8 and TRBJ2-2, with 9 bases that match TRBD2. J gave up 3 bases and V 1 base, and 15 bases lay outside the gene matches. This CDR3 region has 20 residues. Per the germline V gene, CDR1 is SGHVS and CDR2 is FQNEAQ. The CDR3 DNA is TGTGCCAGCAGCTTAGGGTTTATAGTAGCGGGGGATCGGGACACCGGGGAGCTGTTTTTT. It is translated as CASSLGFIVAGDRDTGELFF.

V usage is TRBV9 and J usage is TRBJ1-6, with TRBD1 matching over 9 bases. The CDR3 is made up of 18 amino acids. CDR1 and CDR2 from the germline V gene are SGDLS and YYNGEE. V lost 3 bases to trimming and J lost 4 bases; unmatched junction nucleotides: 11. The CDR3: CASSAASTGTGYNSPLHF. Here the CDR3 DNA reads TGTGCCAGCAGCGCGGCCTCCACTGGGACAGGGTATAATTCACCCCTCCACTTT.

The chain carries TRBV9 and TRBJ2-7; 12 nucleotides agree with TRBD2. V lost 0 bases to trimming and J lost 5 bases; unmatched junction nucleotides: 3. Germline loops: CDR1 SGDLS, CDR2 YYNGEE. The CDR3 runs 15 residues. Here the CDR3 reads CASSVGLAGVNEQYF. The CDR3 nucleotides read TGTGCCAGCAGCGTAGGACTAGCGGGAGTTAACGAGCAGTACTTC.

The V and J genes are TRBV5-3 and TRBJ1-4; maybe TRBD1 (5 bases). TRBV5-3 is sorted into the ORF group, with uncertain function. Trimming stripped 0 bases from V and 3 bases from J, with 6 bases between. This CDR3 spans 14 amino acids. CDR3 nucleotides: TGTGCCAGAAGCTTGGAGGGGTCTAATGAAAAACTGTTTTTT. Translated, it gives CARSLEGSNEKLFF.

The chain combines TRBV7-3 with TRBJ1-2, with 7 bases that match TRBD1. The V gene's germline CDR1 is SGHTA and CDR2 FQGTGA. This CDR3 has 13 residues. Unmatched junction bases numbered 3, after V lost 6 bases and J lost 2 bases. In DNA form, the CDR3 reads TGTGCCAGCAGGGGGACAGAAAACTATGGCTACACCTTC. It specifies CASRGTENYGYTF.

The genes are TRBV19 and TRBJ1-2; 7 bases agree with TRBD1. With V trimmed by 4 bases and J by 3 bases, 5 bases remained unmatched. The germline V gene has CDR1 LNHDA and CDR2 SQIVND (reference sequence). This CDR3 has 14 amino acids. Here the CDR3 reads CASSTTGDYYGYTF. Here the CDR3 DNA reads TGTGCCAGTAGTACCACAGGGGATTACTATGGCTACACCTTC.

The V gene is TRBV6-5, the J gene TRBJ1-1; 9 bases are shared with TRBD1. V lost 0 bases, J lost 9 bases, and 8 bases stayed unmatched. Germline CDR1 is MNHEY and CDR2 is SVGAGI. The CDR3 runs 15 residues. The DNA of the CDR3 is TGTGCCAGCAGTTACTCGATCGGGACAGGGTCTCAAGCTTTCTTT. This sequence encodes CASSYSIGTGSQAFF.